The 29 T cell receptor beta chains below come from one sample, sequenced in a study of blood T cell repertoires in COVID-19. Profiled with immunoSEQ multiplex PCR; TCRdb holds only in-frame clones, not every one. The table has 35,000 to 45,000 clones, approximately 90% seen once. The sequencing input was peripheral blood. The receptors were sampled from a man between 50 and 59 years old with active COVID-19.

V gene TRBV9 combines with J gene TRBJ2-1; TRBD2 matches 7 bases. Trimming cost V 2 bases and J 9 bases; bases outside gene matches: 17. The germline V gene encodes CDR1 SGDLS and CDR2 YYNGEE. The CDR3 is 17 amino acids. In nucleotides, the CDR3 is TGTGCCAGCAGCGTCGGGGGGAGGGCCTTTAGTACAACTGAGCAGTTCTTC. This codes for CASSVGGRAFSTTEQFF.

The V and J genes are TRBV6-5 and TRBJ2-2, with D possibly being TRBD1 (6 bases). CDR3 length: 14 amino acids. Germline CDR1 is MNHEY and CDR2 is SVGAGI. V shed 4 bases and J shed 5 bases, with 11 bases lying between them. DNA of the CDR3: TGTGCCAGCAGTTTCGGGACAACAACCGGGGAGCTGTTTTTT. Protein sequence: CASSFGTTTGELFF.

The chain links TRBV28 to TRBJ2-1, with D possibly matching TRBD2 (6 bases). CDR3 length: 16 residues. The germline V and J ends were trimmed by 5 bases and 6 bases, with 20 bases remaining between them. The germline V gene has CDR1 MDHEN and CDR2 SYDVKM. This CDR3 is CASSAAGSGPRNEQFF. Here the CDR3 DNA reads TGTGCCAGCAGTGCCGCGGGTAGCGGCCCTCGCAATGAGCAGTTCTTC. Using reference TRBV28 and TRBJ2-1 for the parts outside the CDR3, the full variable domain is DVKVTQSSRYLVKRTGEKVFLECVQDMDHENMFWYRQDPGLGLRLIYFSYDVKMKEKGDIPEGYSVSREKKERFSLILESASTNQTSMYLCASSAAGSGPRNEQFFGPGTRLTVL.

The CDR3 sequence is CASRALETQYF. CDR3 nucleotides: TGTGCCAGCAGAGCCCTCGAGACCCAGTACTTC. The chain recombines TRBV2 with TRBJ2-5; D gene uncertain. Between the trimmed V and J ends, which lost 6 bases and 5 bases, there was a span of 7 bases. Germline CDR1 and CDR2: SNHLY and FYNNEI. The CDR3 consists of 11 residues. The complete variable domain, with remaining parts taken from reference TRBV2 and TRBJ2-5, reads EPEVTQTPSHQVTQMGQEVILRCVPISNHLYFYWYRQILGQKVEFLVSFYNNEISEKSEIFDDQFSVERPDGSNFTLKIRSTKLEDSAMYFCASRALETQYFGPGTRLLVL.

The chain has TRBV5-1 and TRBJ1-2; 7 nucleotides agree with TRBD1. In germline, CDR1 is SGHRS, CDR2 YFSETQ. V lost 4 bases to trimming and J lost 6 bases; unmatched junction nucleotides: 12. The CDR3 is 15 residues long. CDR3 coding DNA: TGCGCCAGCAGCGGAAGGGGGACAGATTTTGATGGCTACACCTTC. It translates to CASSGRGTDFDGYTF.

V usage is TRBV30 and J usage is TRBJ1-3; D is ambiguous. This CDR3 region has 13 residues. Trimming took off 4 bases at V and 0 bases at J, with 7 bases between the two ends. Looked up from germline, CDR1 is GTSNPN and CDR2 is SVGIG (reference sequence). CDR3 in amino acids: CAWNIGSGNTIYF. For the CDR3, the DNA is TGTGCCTGGAATATCGGCTCTGGAAACACCATATATTTT.

The V gene is TRBV6-5, the J gene TRBJ2-7; 13 bases line up with TRBD2. CDR1 is MNHEY, CDR2 SVGAGI, per germline. CDR3 length: 16 residues. With V trimmed by 0 bases and J by 2 bases, 1 base remained unmatched. CDR3 nucleotides: TGTGCCAGCAGTTACTCCGGGACTAGCGGGACCTACGAGCAGTACTTC. Its translation: CASSYSGTSGTYEQYF.

V and J are TRBV7-9 and TRBJ2-4, with TRBD1 as a possible D gene (5 bases). The CDR3 loop spans 16 amino acids. Germline CDR1 reads SEHNR; CDR2 reads FQNEAQ (reference sequence). V gave up 1 base and J gave up 5 bases, with 15 bases separating them. CDR3 sequence (DNA): TGTGCCAGCAGCTTAGGGAGACAGTCTGATGAAAACATTCAGTACTTC. Translating gives CASSLGRQSDENIQYF.

The V and J genes are TRBV7-2 and TRBJ1-1, with a tentative D call TRBD1 (5 bases). The CDR3 spans 15 residues. The V gene's germline CDR1 is SGHTA and CDR2 FQGNSA. V was shortened by 2 bases and J by 1 base, with 11 bases between the two germline ends. Here the CDR3 reads CASSLRQSPNTEAFF. The CDR3, as DNA: TGTGCCAGCAGCTTAAGACAGTCCCCGAACACTGAAGCTTTCTTT.

The chain has TRBV27 and TRBJ1-2, with a weak D call TRBD1 (5 bases). Trimming cost V 3 bases and J 7 bases, with 15 bases left between them. This CDR3 is 14 amino acids long. CDR1 MNHEY and CDR2 SMNVEV come from the germline V gene (reference sequence). The CDR3 loop reads CASSFEAGRGGYTF. The DNA of the CDR3 is TGTGCCAGCAGTTTTGAGGCGGGACGGGGTGGCTACACCTTC.

This clone was seen only once. The chain recombines TRBV10-3 with TRBJ2-2; D unresolved. CDR3 length equals 14 residues. Trimming pared 7 bases from V and 4 bases from J, leaving 13 bases between. From germline, CDR1 is ENHRY and CDR2 SYGVKD. CDR3 DNA sequence: TGTGCCATCAATCCAGGCCTGGGCACCGGGGAGCTGTTTTTT. Its translation is CAINPGLGTGELFF.

The chain employs TRBV5-5 and TRBJ2-4, with 8 positions matching TRBD1. The junction had 5 bases not matched to a gene; V was cut back by 0 bases and J by 3 bases. The CDR3 has 16 amino acids. In germline, CDR1 is SGHKS, CDR2 YYEKEE (reference sequence). The CDR3, as DNA: TGTGCCAGCAGCTTGGCCCAGGGGGCCGTCAAAAACATTCAGTACTTC. Its protein product is CASSLAQGAVKNIQYF. Together with reference TRBV5-5 and TRBJ2-4, the CDR3 gives the full variable domain: DAGVTQSPTHLIKTRGQQVTLRCSPISGHKSVSWYQQVLGQGPQFIFQYYEKEERGRGNFPDRFSARQFPNYSSELNVNALLLGDSALYLCASSLAQGAVKNIQYFGAGTRLSVL.

This clone appeared a single time. This sequence joins TRBV20-1 and TRBJ2-3; 7 bases align to TRBD2. The CDR3 has 14 amino acids. The V and J ends lost 3 bases and 2 bases, in that order; junction bases with no gene match: 5. The germline V gene encodes CDR1 DFQATT and CDR2 SNEGSKA (reference sequence). CDR3 loop: CSASRAGNTDTQYF. Here the CDR3 DNA reads TGCAGTGCTAGTCGAGCGGGGAACACAGATACGCAGTATTTT.

This chain joins TRBV5-1 and TRBJ2-3, with 8 bases aligning to TRBD1. CDR1 is SGHRS, CDR2 YFSETQ, per germline. This CDR3 spans 16 amino acids. With 3 bases clipped from V and 2 bases from J, the junction kept 8 bases outside the gene matches. The CDR3 loop is CASSSGTGLPTDTQYF. The CDR3 DNA reads as TGCGCCAGCAGCTCGGGGACAGGTCTACCCACAGATACGCAGTATTTT.

The V call is TRBV29-1, the J call TRBJ2-7; D might be TRBD1 (5 bases). CDR1 and CDR2 (germline): SQVTM, ANQGSEA. The germline V and J ends were trimmed by 3 bases and 0 bases, with 12 bases remaining between them. This CDR3 comprises 14 residues. The DNA for the CDR3 is TGCAGCGTTGATCTGGGGCCTGACTCCTACGAGCAGTACTTC. Residues: CSVDLGPDSYEQYF.

The V gene is TRBV4-2, the J gene TRBJ1-6; TRBD1 matches at 7 bases. The germline CDR1 and CDR2 sequences are LGHNA and YNFKEQ. After removal of 2 bases from V and 10 bases from J, the junction contained 8 bases not matched to a gene. The CDR3 has 15 amino acids. The CDR3 is CASSQNPQGESPLHF. As DNA, the CDR3 is TGTGCCAGCAGCCAAAATCCGCAGGGGGAGTCACCCCTCCACTTT.

The chain is built from TRBV5-3 and TRBJ1-2; 7 bases agree with TRBD1. TRBV5-3 is treated as an ORF (open reading frame) with a function not yet certain. The CDR3 length is 13 residues. V lost 4 bases, J lost 3 bases, and 3 bases stayed unmatched. DNA for the CDR3: TGTGCCAGAAGCGGCGGGACAGACTATGGCTACACCTTC. Translating it yields CARSGGTDYGYTF.

The chain has TRBV28 and TRBJ2-7, with TRBD2 identical over 8 bases. The CDR3 sequence is 14 residues long. V lost 8 bases, J lost 3 bases, and 9 bases stayed unmatched. The germline CDR1 and CDR2 sequences are MDHEN and SYDVKM. CDR3: CASLLRGGHYEQYF. DNA of the CDR3: TGTGCCAGCTTACTACGGGGGGGCCACTACGAGCAGTACTTC.

This chain joins TRBV5-1 and TRBJ2-5, with TRBD1 matching over 11 bases. From germline, CDR1 is SGHRS and CDR2 YFSETQ. The trim removed 1 base at V and 1 base at J, leaving 3 bases unmatched. The CDR3 runs 16 residues. CDR3 DNA sequence: TGCGCCAGCAGCTTGAGAGGGACAGGGGGCCAAGAGACCCAGTACTTC. This translates into CASSLRGTGGQETQYF.

V usage is TRBV29-1 and J usage is TRBJ1-1; 8 nucleotides agree with TRBD1. The V and J ends lost 4 bases and 6 bases, in that order; junction bases with no gene match: 10. The CDR3 length is 14 residues. Germline assignment: CDR1 SQVTM and CDR2 ANQGSEA. The CDR3, as DNA: TGCAGCGTTGTGATAGGACAGGGCGGTCCTGAAGCTTTCTTT. This encodes CSVVIGQGGPEAFF.

V and J are TRBV2 and TRBJ1-4, with 7 bases lining up with TRBD1. Trimming at V came to 4 bases and at J to 0 bases, leaving 5 bases not matched to a gene. This CDR3 is built from 16 residues. The germline V gene has CDR1 SNHLY and CDR2 FYNNEI. CDR3 in amino acids: CASSGDRVATNEKLFF. The CDR3 nucleotides read TGTGCCAGCAGTGGAGACAGGGTGGCAACTAATGAAAAACTGTTTTTT.

The chain recombines TRBV7-9 with TRBJ1-4; tentatively, D is TRBD1 (5 bases). V lost 1 base, J lost 8 bases, and 14 bases lay in between. There are 15 residues in the CDR3. Germline CDR1 reads SEHNR; CDR2 reads FQNEAQ (reference sequence). CDR3 nucleotides: TGTGCCAGCAGCTTAGATGCAGGCGGGGGAGAAAAACTGTTTTTT. Its translation: CASSLDAGGGEKLFF.

The chain uses TRBV30 and TRBJ1-1; D not resolved. The CDR3 length is 12 residues. Germline loops: CDR1 GTSNPN, CDR2 SVGIG (reference sequence). Trimming shortened V by 3 bases and J by 8 bases, and 13 bases separated the two germline ends. CDR3: CAWRAGGGEAFF. CDR3 in DNA: TGTGCCTGGAGGGCCGGAGGAGGCGAAGCTTTCTTT. The full variable domain, in which reference TRBV30 and TRBJ1-1 provide the parts outside the CDR3, is SQTIHQWPATLVQPVGSPLSLECTVEGTSNPNLYWYRQAAGRGLQLLFYSVGIGQISSEVPQNLSASRPQDRQFILSSKKLLLSDSGFYLCAWRAGGGEAFFGQGTRLTVV.

This chain connects TRBV10-1 to TRBJ1-1; perhaps TRBD1 as D (6 bases). Deletions cut 5 bases from V and 1 base from J, with 14 bases between. Germline V gene data show CDR1 as WNHNN and CDR2 as SYGVQD (reference sequence). This CDR3 region has 15 residues. The CDR3 sequence is CASSQTGIPNTEAFF. The DNA of the CDR3 is TGCGCCAGCAGTCAAACAGGGATACCGAACACTGAAGCTTTCTTT.

The chain couples TRBV27 to TRBJ2-7; D is possibly TRBD1 (5 bases). Deletions cut 3 bases from V and 6 bases from J, with 18 bases between. CDR1 and CDR2 (germline): MNHEY, SMNVEV (reference sequence). The CDR3 is 15 residues long. The CDR3 DNA follows: TGTGCCAGCAGTTTGAGTCAGGGTTACCCTTTCGAGCAGTACTTC. It yields the protein CASSLSQGYPFEQYF.

The chain carries TRBV4-1 and TRBJ1-2; TRBD1 matches 7 bases. After removal of 1 base from V and 4 bases from J, the junction contained 6 bases not matched to a gene. The CDR3 has 15 amino acids. Germline CDR1 is MGHRA and CDR2 is YSYEKL. CDR3 DNA: TGCGCCAGCAGCCAAGCCCAGGGACAGCCCTATGGCTACACCTTC. It encodes CASSQAQGQPYGYTF.

This chain connects TRBV19 to TRBJ1-1, with 7 bases identical to TRBD1. The ends lost 5 bases at V and 2 bases at J; junction bases unmatched: 8. Germline CDR1 reads LNHDA; CDR2 reads SQIVND (reference sequence). This CDR3 is 15 amino acids long. The CDR3 sequence is CASSYRGNQNTEAFF. The CDR3 DNA reads TGTGCCAGTAGTTACAGGGGCAATCAAAACACTGAAGCTTTCTTT.

The rearrangement joins TRBV28 to TRBJ1-2, with a tentative D call TRBD1 (6 bases). The germline V gene encodes CDR1 MDHEN and CDR2 SYDVKM. V lost 5 bases, J lost 8 bases, and 12 bases lay in between. The CDR3 is 12 amino acids. The CDR3 DNA reads as TGTGCCAGCAGTACCACAGGGCGCGGCTACACCTTC. Translation gives CASSTTGRGYTF.

The genes are TRBV30 and TRBJ2-1; a possible D gene is TRBD2 (5 bases). Trimming removed 0 bases from V and 9 bases from J, with 6 bases in between. Per the germline V gene, CDR1 is GTSNPN and CDR2 is SVGIG (reference sequence). The CDR3 loop spans 11 amino acids. The CDR3 DNA reads TGTGCCTGGAGTGTAACTAGTGAGCAGTTCTTC. Protein product: CAWSVTSEQFF.